The T cell receptor (beta chain) described here comes from a study of PD-1 blockade in classical Hodgkin lymphoma. Study outcomes and limitations: Exclusion covered patients beginning nivolumab under 1 year post-ASCT. Diversity in CD4+ TCRs, unlike that measured in CD8+ TCRs, had risen significantly by C4D1. Reported baseline diversity: healthy donors highest, relapsed/refractory patients lowest.

Some clones are missing from TCRdb's copy, which holds only in-frame ones; the method was immunoSEQ multiplex PCR. The sample has almost 15,000 clones, roughly 90% seen once. The time point: cycle 4 day 1 (C4D1), after more than 5 weeks of nivolumab. Every patient was affected by relapse after autologous stem cell transplantation, while exposure to brentuximab vedotin was not uniform. CD8+ T cells were isolated from thawed PBMCs by magnetic negative selection. Progressive disease, partial response or complete response was each patient's best response. This clone was observed once. Its matching antigen is unknown. This sample comprised CD8+ T cells from blood, obtained before the fourth cycle of nivolumab. This sequence originates from a human donor with classical Hodgkin lymphoma.

CDR3 coding DNA: TGTGCCAGCACGTCTAGCAACTACGAGCAGTACTTC. Protein product: CASTSSNYEQYF. This chain joins TRBV27 and TRBJ2-7; perhaps TRBD2 as D (5 bases). The germline V gene has CDR1 MNHEY and CDR2 SMNVEV (reference sequence). This CDR3 spans 12 amino acids. Deletions cut 7 bases from V and 3 bases from J, with 10 bases between.